This T cell receptor (beta chain) was captured in a study of cytomegalovirus exposure and HLA in healthy donors. The PCR employed 60 Vbeta primers together with 13 Jbeta primers. Profiling relied on immunoSEQ multiplex PCR, and the TCRdb table lists in-frame clones only, not all of them. The table includes 85,000 to 120,000 clones, 60% to 80% detected once. The length of the CDR3 is 14 residues. V was cut by 3 bases and J by 8 bases, with 16 bases left in between. Germline V gives CDR1 SGHTA, CDR2 FQGNSA. Sequencing was performed on PBMCs. The V gene is TRBV7-2, the J gene TRBJ1-2, with D possibly TRBD1 on 5 matching bases. The sequence came from a male donor in good health and CMV-seropositive. As DNA, the CDR3 is TGTGCCAGCAGCTTGGGGCCACAGGACGGGGGCTACACCTTC. The encoded protein is CASSLGPQDGGYTF.